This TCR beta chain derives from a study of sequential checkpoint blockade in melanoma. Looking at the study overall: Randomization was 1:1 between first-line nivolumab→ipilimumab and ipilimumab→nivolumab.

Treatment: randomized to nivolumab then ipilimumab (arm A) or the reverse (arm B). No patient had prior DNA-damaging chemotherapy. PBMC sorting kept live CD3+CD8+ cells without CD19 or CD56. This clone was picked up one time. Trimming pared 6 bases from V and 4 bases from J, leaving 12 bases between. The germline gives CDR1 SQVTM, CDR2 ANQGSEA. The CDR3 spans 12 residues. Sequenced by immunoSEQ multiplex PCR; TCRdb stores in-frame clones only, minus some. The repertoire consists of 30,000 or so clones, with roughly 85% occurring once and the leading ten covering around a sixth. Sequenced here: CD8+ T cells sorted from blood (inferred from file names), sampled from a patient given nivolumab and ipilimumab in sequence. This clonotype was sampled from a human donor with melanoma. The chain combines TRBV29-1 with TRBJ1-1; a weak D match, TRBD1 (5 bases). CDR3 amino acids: CSVVTQGTEAFF. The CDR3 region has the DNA TGCAGCGTAGTAACCCAGGGCACTGAAGCTTTCTTT.